This T cell receptor beta chain came from a study of T-cell reconstitution after alpha-beta-depleted transplantation in children. The study's findings and limits: Fresh T-cell production supplied most of the T-cell counts and diversity seen one year after transplant. Alpha-beta T cells about two months after transplant reportedly derived from several hundred expanded graft clones. Diversity of TCRbeta at day 60 was high in some patients, arising from surviving recipient T cells and thymic progenitors.

The authors prepared the TCRbeta library with unique molecular identifiers. TCRdb recomputed calls from the PCR reads with MiXCR, one row per CDR3 protein. The sample comprises some 120,000 distinct CDR3 sequences, roughly 10% of which are singletons, and 20% to 30% rests with the top ten. This clonotype was found a few times. As yet, its antigen is unknown. The CDR3 length is 16 residues. Looked up from germline, CDR1 is ENHRY and CDR2 is SYGVKD. V lost 3 bases and J 3 bases, leaving 18 bases between the germline ends. The V gene is TRBV10-3, the J gene TRBJ2-7; D uncertain. This TCR was sampled from a girl in the first two years of life who had a stem cell transplant for combined immunodeficiency, so the T cells may come from the graft donor. The sequencing here drew on PBMCs, mostly from graft donor cells, taken 180 days after TCRalphabeta/CD19-depleted stem cell transplant. The CDR3 nucleotides are TGTGCCATCAGTGACCCATCCGCCCCGTTAAGCTACGAGCAGTACTTC. This gives the protein CAISDPSAPLSYEQYF.